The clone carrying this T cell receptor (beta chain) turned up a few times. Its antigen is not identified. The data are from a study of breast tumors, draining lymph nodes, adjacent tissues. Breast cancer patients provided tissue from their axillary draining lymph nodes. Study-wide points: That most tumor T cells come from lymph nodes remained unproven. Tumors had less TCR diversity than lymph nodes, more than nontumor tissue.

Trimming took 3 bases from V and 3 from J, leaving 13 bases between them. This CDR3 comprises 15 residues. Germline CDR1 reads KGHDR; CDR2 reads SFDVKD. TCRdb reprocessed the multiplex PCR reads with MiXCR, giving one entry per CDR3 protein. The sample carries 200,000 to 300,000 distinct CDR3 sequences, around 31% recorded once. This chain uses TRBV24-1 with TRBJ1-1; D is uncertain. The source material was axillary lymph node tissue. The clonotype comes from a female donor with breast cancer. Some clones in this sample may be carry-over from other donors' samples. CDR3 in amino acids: CATSDRHSTDTEAFF. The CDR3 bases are TGTGCCACCAGTGATAGACATTCAACGGACACTGAAGCTTTCTTT.